This T cell receptor (beta chain) appears in the sequencing data of a study of T cells after yellow fever vaccination. Study-level results: Few clonotypes appeared in both CD4 and CD8 compartments. Detected again after the booster were most primary-vaccination clones, at roughly 95% CD4 and approximately 90% CD8.

The CDR3 runs to 13 residues. The V end lost 1 base, the J end lost 8 bases, and 10 bases lay between the germline ends. In germline, CDR1 is KGHDR, CDR2 SFDVKD. A word on this clonotype: Its specificity is not known.

5'RACE template switching generated TCR cDNA, adding a universal primer site and UMIs. Via MiXCR, TCRdb re-called the 5' RACE reads, giving one row per CDR3 protein. The data contain 300,000 to 400,000 distinct CDR3 sequences, approximately 11% of them singletons. The specimen comprised CD4+ T cells sorted from PBMCs, sampled 45 days after the yellow fever booster vaccination. The rearrangement joins TRBV24-1 to TRBJ1-2; D may be TRBD1 (6 bases). This receptor was taken from a man younger than 35 who received the YFV17D yellow fever vaccine. The chain's CDR3 is CATSDLGGCGYTF. The CDR3, as DNA: TGTGCCACCAGTGATTTAGGGGGATGCGGCTACACCTTC.